This TCR beta chain derives from a study of blood T cell repertoires in COVID-19. Study-wide context: Sites across the United States, Italy and Spain contributed samples from acute and convalescent COVID-19.

Methods used by the authors: It was from reference gene primer amplification that nucleated cell counts were estimated. The table came from immunoSEQ multiplex PCR; TCRdb's copy has only in-frame clones and leaves some out. The V and J calls and clone size come from that table; D and trimming were worked out from the DNA. Of approximately 210,000 clones listed, around 94% are singletons. V was clipped by 4 bases and J by 2 bases; unmatched bases: 8. The germline CDR1 and CDR2 sequences are SGHDT and YYEEEE. The CDR3 is 15 amino acids. The rearrangement links TRBV5-6 to TRBJ1-2; 7 nucleotides line up with TRBD1. Sequenced sample: peripheral blood. This sequence originates from a man younger than 45 with COVID-19, enrolled during active disease. The CDR3 DNA sequence: TGTGCCAGCAGCCATGACAGGGCCCTAAACTATGGCTACACCTTC. It translates to CASSHDRALNYGYTF.